A selection of T cell receptor beta chains follows, all from one sample in a study of response to subunit inactivated influenza vaccine. MiXCR, run by TCRdb on the RT-PCR reads, gives a single entry per CDR3 protein. The sample shows about 780,000 distinct CDR3 sequences, approximately 18% of them seen only once. This material consisted of PBMCs from blood, taken roughly 5 days after vaccination. The receptors were sampled from a man aged 50 to 60 who received an inactivated influenza vaccine. The CDR3 runs from the conserved cysteine through the conserved F or W. D genes are given only for firm matches. Size is omitted from some rows. Given values are once, few, many or a class for expanded clones.

>TRBJ2-1|.|many|TRBV6-2/TRBV6-3
TGTGCCAGCAGTATTCACAATGAGCAGTTCTTC
CASSIHNEQFF
>TRBJ2-1|TRBD2|.|TRBV9
TGTGCCAGCAGCGTAGGGGGGACTAGCAGCCTGGGGGTCACCTACAATGAGCAGTTCTTC
CASSVGGTSSLGVTYNEQFF
>TRBJ2-1|.|.|TRBV29-1
TGCAGCGTTGAAGATTTTCGGGGGTCTAACTCCTACAATGAGCAGTTCTTC
CSVEDFRGSNSYNEQFF
>TRBJ2-7|.|few|TRBV5-1
TGCGCCAGCAGCCTTGGGACGGAGATCTCCTACGAGCAGTACTTC
CASSLGTEISYEQYF
>TRBJ2-3|.|.|TRBV15
TGTGCCACCAGCAGAGATACAGGGTCAGATACGCAGTATTTT
CATSRDTGSDTQYF
>TRBJ2-1|.|few|TRBV5-1
TGCGCCAGCAGTTCCGGAGGGGGACATGCCTACAATGAGCAGTTCTTC
CASSSGGGHAYNEQFF
>TRBJ2-7|.|.|TRBV29-1
TGCAGCGTTCGAATGGACAGTTTTCCCTACGAGCAGTACTTC
CSVRMDSFPYEQYF
>TRBJ2-1|.|many|TRBV10-3
TGTGCCATCAGTGAACGGGATAGTCGTGAGCAGTTCTTC
CAISERDSREQFF
>TRBJ1-4|.|.|TRBV6-5
TGTGCCAGCAGAATGAGCGGTGAAAAACTGTTTTTT
CASRMSGEKLFF
>TRBJ2-1|TRBD2|few|TRBV7-2
TGTGCCAGCAGCTCGGGACTAGCGGGGGGGCCTGAGCAGTTCTTC
CASSSGLAGGPEQFF
>TRBJ2-5|TRBD1|.|TRBV28
TGTGCCAGCAGGCGGACAGGGATCCAAGAGACCCAGTACTTC
CASRRTGIQETQYF
>TRBJ1-6|TRBD1|many|TRBV20-1
TGCAGTGCTAGTACTGCGGGACAGTATAATTCACCCCTCCACTTT
CSASTAGQYNSPLHF
>TRBJ2-1|.|.|TRBV20-1
TGCAGTGGGTCTTGGAGGGGCTCCTACAATGAGCAGTTCTTC
CSGSWRGSYNEQFF
>TRBJ2-5|.|few|TRBV15
TGTGCCACCAGCAGAGGAATAGTGGCAGGACGAGAGACCCAGTACTTC
CATSRGIVAGRETQYF
>TRBJ2-7|TRBD1|.|TRBV5-1
TGCGCCAGCAGCTTGGCCAGTGCCGGACAGGCCTACGAGCAGTACTTC
CASSLASAGQAYEQYF
>TRBJ2-6|TRBD1|few|TRBV20-1
TGCAGTGCAAGCAGGGGGTCTGGGGCCAACGTCCTGACTTTC
CSASRGSGANVLTF
>TRBJ2-1|.|.|TRBV7-9
TGTGCCAGCAGCCCCACCAAGGGCTCCTACAATGAGCAGTTCTTC
CASSPTKGSYNEQFF
>TRBJ2-6|.|many|TRBV12-3/TRBV12-4
TGTGCCAGCAGTCGCTCTGGGGCCAACGTCCTGACTTTC
CASSRSGANVLTF
>TRBJ2-1|.|few|TRBV7-2
TGTGCCAGCAGCTTAGCGTTGGTCGCCTCCTACAATGAGCAGTTCTTC
CASSLALVASYNEQFF
>TRBJ2-7|TRBD1|few|TRBV5-1
TGCGCCAGCAGCGTAGACAGGGGGTATTACGAGCAGTACTTC
CASSVDRGYYEQYF
>TRBJ1-2|.|few|TRBV10-3
TGTGCCATCAGTGAGTCGGGGGCAACAGGCTACACCTTC
CAISESGATGYTF
>TRBJ1-5|.|.|TRBV12-3/TRBV12-4
TGTGCCAGCAGTTTAGAGGAAGATCAGCCCCAGCATTTT
CASSLEEDQPQHF
>TRBJ2-6|.|few|TRBV12-3/TRBV12-4
TGTGCCAGCAGCCAAAGAGGCACTGGGGCCAACGTCCTGACTTTC
CASSQRGTGANVLTF